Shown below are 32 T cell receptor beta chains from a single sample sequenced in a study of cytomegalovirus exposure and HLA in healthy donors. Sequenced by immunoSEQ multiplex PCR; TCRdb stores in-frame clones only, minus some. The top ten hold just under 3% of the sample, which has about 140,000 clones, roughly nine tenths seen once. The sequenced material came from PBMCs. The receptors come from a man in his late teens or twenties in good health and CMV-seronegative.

Here the CDR3 reads CASSLWGGGITDTQYF. The CDR3 coding sequence is TGTGCCAGCAGTTTATGGGGCGGGGGTATCACAGATACGCAGTATTTT. This chain links TRBV27 with TRBJ2-3; 7 bases line up with TRBD2. The CDR3 sequence is 16 residues long. Germline V gene data show CDR1 as MNHEY and CDR2 as SMNVEV (reference sequence). The J segment lost 2 bases and the V segment lost 1 base, leaving 6 bases of the junction unmatched.

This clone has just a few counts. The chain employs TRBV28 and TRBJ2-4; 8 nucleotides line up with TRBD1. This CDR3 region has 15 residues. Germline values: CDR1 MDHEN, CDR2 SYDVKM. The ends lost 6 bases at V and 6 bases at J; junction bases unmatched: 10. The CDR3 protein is CASSIRSGGGNIQYF. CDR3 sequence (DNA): TGTGCCAGCAGCATCCGTTCAGGGGGCGGAAACATTCAGTACTTC. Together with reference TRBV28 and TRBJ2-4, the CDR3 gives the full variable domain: DVKVTQSSRYLVKRTGEKVFLECVQDMDHENMFWYRQDPGLGLRLIYFSYDVKMKEKGDIPEGYSVSREKKERFSLILESASTNQTSMYLCASSIRSGGGNIQYFGAGTRLSVL.

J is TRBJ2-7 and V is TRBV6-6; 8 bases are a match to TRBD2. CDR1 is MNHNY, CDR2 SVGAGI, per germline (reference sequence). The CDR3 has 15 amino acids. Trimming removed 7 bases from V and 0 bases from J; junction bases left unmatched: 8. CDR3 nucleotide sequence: TGTGCCAGCACCGCCCCCGGGACTAGCTCCTACGAGCAGTACTTC. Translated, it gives CASTAPGTSSYEQYF.

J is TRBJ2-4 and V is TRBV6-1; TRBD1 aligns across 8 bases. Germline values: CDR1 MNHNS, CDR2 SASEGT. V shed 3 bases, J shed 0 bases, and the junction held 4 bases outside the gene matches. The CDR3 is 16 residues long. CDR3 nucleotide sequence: TGTGCCAGCAGTGACCGGGACAGGCTAGCCAAAAACATTCAGTACTTC. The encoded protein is CASSDRDRLAKNIQYF.

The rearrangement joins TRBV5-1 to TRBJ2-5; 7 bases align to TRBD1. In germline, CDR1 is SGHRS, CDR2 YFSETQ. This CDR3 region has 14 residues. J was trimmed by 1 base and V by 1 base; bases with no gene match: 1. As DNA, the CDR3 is TGCGCCAGCAGCTTGTGGACAGGCCAAGAGACCCAGTACTTC. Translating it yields CASSLWTGQETQYF. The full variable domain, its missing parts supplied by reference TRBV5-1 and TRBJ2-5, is KAGVTQTPRYLIKTRGQQVTLSCSPISGHRSVSWYQQTPGQGLQFLFEYFSETQRNKGNFPGRFSGRQFSNSRSEMNVSTLELGDSALYLCASSLWTGQETQYFGPGTRLLVL.

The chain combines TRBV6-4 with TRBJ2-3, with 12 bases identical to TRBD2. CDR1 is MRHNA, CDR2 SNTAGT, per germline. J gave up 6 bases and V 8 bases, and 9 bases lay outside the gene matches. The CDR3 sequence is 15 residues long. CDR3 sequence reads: CASARLAGEADTQYF. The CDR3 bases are TGTGCCAGCGCCCGACTAGCGGGGGAAGCTGATACGCAGTATTTT.

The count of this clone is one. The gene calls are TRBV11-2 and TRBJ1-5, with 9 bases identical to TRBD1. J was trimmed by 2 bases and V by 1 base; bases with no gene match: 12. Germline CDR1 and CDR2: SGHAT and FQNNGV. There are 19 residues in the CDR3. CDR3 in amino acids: CASSLGRAQGAIGNQPQHF. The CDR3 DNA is TGTGCCAGCAGCTTAGGAAGGGCACAGGGGGCCATTGGCAATCAGCCCCAGCATTTT. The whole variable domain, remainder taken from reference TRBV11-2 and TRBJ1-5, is EAGVAQSPRYKIIEKRQSVAFWCNPISGHATLYWYQQILGQGPKLLIQFQNNGVVDDSQLPKDRFSAERLKGVDSTLKIQPAKLEDSAVYLCASSLGRAQGAIGNQPQHFGDGTRLSIL.

DNA for the CDR3: TGTGCCACAACCTCACTAGCGGGAGATCCCTACAATGAGCAGTTCTTC. Its protein product is CATTSLAGDPYNEQFF. The chain recombines TRBV10-3 with TRBJ2-1, with 11 bases that match TRBD2. There are 16 residues in the CDR3. J was trimmed by 2 bases and V by 10 bases; bases with no gene match: 10. Germline-derived CDR1 and CDR2 are ENHRY and SYGVKD.

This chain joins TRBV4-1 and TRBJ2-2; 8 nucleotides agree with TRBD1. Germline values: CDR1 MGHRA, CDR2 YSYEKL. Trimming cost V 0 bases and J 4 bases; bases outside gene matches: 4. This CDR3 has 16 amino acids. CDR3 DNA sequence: TGCGCCAGCAGCCAAGATAAACAGGGGGGCACCGGGGAGCTGTTTTTT. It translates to CASSQDKQGGTGELFF.

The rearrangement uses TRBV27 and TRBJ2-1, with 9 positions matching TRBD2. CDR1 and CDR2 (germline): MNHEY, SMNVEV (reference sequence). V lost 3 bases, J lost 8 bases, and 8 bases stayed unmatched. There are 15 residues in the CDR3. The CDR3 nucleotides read TGTGCCAGCAGTTTTTTTGCGGGAGGGCCCGATGAGCAGTTCTTC. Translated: CASSFFAGGPDEQFF.

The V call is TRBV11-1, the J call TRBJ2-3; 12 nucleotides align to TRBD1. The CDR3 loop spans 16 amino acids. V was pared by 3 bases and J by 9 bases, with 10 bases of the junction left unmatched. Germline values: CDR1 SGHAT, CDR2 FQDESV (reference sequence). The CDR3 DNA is TGTGCCAGCAGCTTGTGGGACAGGGGGCTCCTAGGAACGCAGTATTTT. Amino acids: CASSLWDRGLLGTQYF.

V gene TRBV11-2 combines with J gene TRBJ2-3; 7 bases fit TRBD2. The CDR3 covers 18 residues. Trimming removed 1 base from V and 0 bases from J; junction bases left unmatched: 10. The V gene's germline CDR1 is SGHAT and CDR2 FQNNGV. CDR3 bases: TGTGCCAGCAGCTTAGGCGACTGGAGCGGGATTAGCACAGATACGCAGTATTTT. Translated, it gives CASSLGDWSGISTDTQYF. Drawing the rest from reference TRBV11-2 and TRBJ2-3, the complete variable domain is EAGVAQSPRYKIIEKRQSVAFWCNPISGHATLYWYQQILGQGPKLLIQFQNNGVVDDSQLPKDRFSAERLKGVDSTLKIQPAKLEDSAVYLCASSLGDWSGISTDTQYFGPGTRLTVL.

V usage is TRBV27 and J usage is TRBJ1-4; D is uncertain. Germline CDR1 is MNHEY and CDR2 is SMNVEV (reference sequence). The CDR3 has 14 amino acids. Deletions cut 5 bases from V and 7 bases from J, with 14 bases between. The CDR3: CASSPLLPGEKLFF. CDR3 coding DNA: TGTGCCAGCAGTCCACTCCTACCTGGTGAAAAACTGTTTTTT.

CDR3 region: CASFSMNTEAFF. CDR3 coding DNA: TGTGCCTCATTTTCTATGAACACTGAAGCTTTCTTT. The genes are TRBV30 and TRBJ1-1, with no clear D. The CDR3 loop spans 12 amino acids. V gave up 7 bases and J gave up 0 bases, with 9 bases separating them. CDR1 is GTSNPN and CDR2 is SVGIG in the germline V gene (reference sequence).

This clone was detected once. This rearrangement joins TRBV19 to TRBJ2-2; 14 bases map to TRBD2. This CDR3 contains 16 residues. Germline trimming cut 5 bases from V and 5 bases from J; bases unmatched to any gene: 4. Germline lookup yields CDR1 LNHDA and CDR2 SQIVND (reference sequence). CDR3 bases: TGTGCCAGTAGTCCGGGACTAGCGGGGGCAACCGGGGAGCTGTTTTTT. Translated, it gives CASSPGLAGATGELFF.

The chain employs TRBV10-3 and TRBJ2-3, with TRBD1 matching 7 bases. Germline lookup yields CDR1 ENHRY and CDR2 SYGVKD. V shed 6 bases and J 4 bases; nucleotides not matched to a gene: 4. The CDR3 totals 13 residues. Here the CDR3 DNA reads TGTGCCATCAGCCCGGGACAGCCAGATACGCAGTATTTT. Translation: CAISPGQPDTQYF.

The CDR3 spells CASSPGGGSYEQYF. Written as DNA, the CDR3 is TGTGCCAGCAGCCCCGGGGGAGGCTCCTACGAGCAGTACTTC. The gene calls are TRBV9 and TRBJ2-7; perhaps TRBD2 as D (6 bases). Germline V gene data show CDR1 as SGDLS and CDR2 as YYNGEE. The CDR3 spans 14 residues. V was trimmed by 4 bases and J by 0 bases, leaving 11 bases between them.

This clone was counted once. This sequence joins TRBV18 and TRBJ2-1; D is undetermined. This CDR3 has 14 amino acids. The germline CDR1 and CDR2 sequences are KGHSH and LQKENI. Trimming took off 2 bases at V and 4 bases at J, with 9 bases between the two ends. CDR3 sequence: CASSPNLQYNEQFF. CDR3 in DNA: TGTGCCAGCTCACCAAACTTACAGTACAATGAGCAGTTCTTC.

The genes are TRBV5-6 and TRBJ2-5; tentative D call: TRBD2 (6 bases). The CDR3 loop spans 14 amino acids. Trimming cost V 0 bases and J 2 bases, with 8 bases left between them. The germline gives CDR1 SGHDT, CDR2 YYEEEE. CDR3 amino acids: CASSLGGTQETQYF. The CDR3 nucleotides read TGTGCCAGCAGCTTGGGCGGGACTCAAGAGACCCAGTACTTC.

CDR3: CASSLGRPSGNTIYF. CDR3 in DNA: TGTGCCAGCAGTTTAGGCAGGCCCTCTGGAAACACCATATATTTT. The chain uses TRBV28 and TRBJ1-3, with D hard to call. V lost 2 bases, J lost 0 bases, and 8 bases lay in between. Germline V CDR1 and CDR2: MDHEN, SYDVKM. This CDR3 comprises 15 residues.

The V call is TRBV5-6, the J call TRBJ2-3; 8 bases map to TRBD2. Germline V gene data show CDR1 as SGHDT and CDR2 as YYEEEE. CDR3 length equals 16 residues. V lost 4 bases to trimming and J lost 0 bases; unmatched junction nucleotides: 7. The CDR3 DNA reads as TGTGCCAGCAGCCGAAGCGGGGGCCTTAGCACAGATACGCAGTATTTT. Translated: CASSRSGGLSTDTQYF. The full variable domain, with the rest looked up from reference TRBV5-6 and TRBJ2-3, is DAGVTQSPTHLIKTRGQQVTLRCSPKSGHDTVSWYQQALGQGPQFIFQYYEEEERQRGNFPDRFSGHQFPNYSSELNVNALLLGDSALYLCASSRSGGLSTDTQYFGPGTRLTVL.

The CDR3 nucleotides read TGTGCCAGCATTATAGGGGAAGGGAGGGGCCCCTACGAGCAGTACTTC. Encoded protein: CASIIGEGRGPYEQYF. V usage is TRBV7-8 and J usage is TRBJ2-7; TRBD2 agrees at 7 bases. The V gene's germline CDR1 is SGHVS and CDR2 FQNEAQ. CDR3 length: 16 amino acids. The V and J ends lost 7 bases and 2 bases, in that order; junction bases with no gene match: 14.

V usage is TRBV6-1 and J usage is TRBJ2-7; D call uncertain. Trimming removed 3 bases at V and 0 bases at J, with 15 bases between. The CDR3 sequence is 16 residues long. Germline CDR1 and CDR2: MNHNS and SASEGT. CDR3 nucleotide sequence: TGTGCCAGCAGTGACTACACCCCAGGATACTCCTACGAGCAGTACTTC. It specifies CASSDYTPGYSYEQYF.

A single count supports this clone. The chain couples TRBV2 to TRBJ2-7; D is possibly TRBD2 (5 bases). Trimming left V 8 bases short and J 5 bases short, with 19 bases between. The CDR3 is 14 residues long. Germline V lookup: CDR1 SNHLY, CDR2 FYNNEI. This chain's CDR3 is CASGMEARSDEQYF. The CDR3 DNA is TGTGCCAGCGGAATGGAAGCACGTAGCGACGAGCAGTACTTC.

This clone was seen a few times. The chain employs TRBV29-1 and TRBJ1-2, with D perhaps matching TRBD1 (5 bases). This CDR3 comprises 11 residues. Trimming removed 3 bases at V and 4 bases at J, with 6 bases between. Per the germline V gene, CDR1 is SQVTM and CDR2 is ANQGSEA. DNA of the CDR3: TGCAGCGTTGACGGGGGCTATGGCTACACCTTC. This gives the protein CSVDGGYGYTF.

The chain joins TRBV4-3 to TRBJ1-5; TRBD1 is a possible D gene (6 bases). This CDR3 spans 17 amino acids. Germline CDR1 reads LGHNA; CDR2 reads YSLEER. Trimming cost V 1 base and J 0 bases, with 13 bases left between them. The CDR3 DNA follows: TGCGCCAGCAGCCAAGCTTACAGGGAAGATAGCAATCAGCCCCAGCATTTT. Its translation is CASSQAYREDSNQPQHF.

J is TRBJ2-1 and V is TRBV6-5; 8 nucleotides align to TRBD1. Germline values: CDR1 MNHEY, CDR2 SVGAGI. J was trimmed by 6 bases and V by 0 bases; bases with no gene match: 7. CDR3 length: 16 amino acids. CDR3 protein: CASSYSPGQVGNEQFF. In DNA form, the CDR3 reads TGTGCCAGCAGTTACTCCCCGGGACAGGTGGGCAATGAGCAGTTCTTC.

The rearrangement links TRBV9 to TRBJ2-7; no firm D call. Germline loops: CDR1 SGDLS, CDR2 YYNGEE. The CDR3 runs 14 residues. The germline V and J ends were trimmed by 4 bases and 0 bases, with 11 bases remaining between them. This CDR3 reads CASSSSGDSYEQYF. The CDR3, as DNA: TGTGCCAGCAGCTCCAGTGGAGACTCCTACGAGCAGTACTTC. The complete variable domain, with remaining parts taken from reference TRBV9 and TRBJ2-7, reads DSGVTQTPKHLITATGQRVTLRCSPRSGDLSVYWYQQSLDQGLQFLIQYYNGEERAKGNILERFSAQQFPDLHSELNLSSLELGDSALYFCASSSSGDSYEQYFGPGTRLTVT.

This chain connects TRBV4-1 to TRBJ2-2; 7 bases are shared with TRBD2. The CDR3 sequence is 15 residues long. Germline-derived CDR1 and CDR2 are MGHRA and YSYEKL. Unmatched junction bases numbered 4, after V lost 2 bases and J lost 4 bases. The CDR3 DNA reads TGCGCCAGCAGCCAACGACTAGCCGGCACCGGGGAGCTGTTTTTT. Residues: CASSQRLAGTGELFF.

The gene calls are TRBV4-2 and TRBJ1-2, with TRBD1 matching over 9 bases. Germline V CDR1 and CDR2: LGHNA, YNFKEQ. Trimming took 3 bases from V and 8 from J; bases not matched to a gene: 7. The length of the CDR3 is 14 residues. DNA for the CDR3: TGTGCCAGCAGCCAGGGACAGGGTGAAGTCGGCTACACCTTC. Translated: CASSQGQGEVGYTF.

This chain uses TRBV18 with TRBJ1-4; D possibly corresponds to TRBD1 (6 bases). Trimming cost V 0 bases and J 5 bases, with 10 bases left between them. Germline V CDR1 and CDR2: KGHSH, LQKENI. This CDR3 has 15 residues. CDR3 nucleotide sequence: TGTGCCAGCTCACCACCGGGGGCGGTAAATGAAAAACTGTTTTTT. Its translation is CASSPPGAVNEKLFF. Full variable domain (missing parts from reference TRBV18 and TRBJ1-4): NAGVMQNPRHLVRRRGQEARLRCSPMKGHSHVYWYRQLPEEGLKFMVYLQKENIIDESGMPKERFSAEFPKEGPSILRIQQVVRGDSAAYFCASSPPGAVNEKLFFGSGTQLSVL.

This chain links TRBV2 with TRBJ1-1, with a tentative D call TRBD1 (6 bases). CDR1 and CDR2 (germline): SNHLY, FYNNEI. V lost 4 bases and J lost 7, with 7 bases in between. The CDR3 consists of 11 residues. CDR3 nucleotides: TGTGCCAGCAGTGGGACAGATGAAGCTTTCTTT. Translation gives CASSGTDEAFF.